The 3 T cell receptor beta chains below all came from one sample that was sequenced in a study of T-cell reconstitution after alpha-beta-depleted transplantation in children. A TCRbeta library incorporating unique molecular identifiers was prepared. Using its own MiXCR run on the PCR reads, TCRdb lists one record per CDR3 protein. The table shows some 350,000 distinct CDR3 sequences, with 10% occurring only once. Sequences were derived from PBMCs from the stem cell graft donor, sampled from the stem cell graft. The receptors stem from a human donor who donated a stem cell graft to a child with acute lymphoblastic leukemia.

This clonotype was observed many times. The chain employs TRBV7-9 and TRBJ2-5; maybe TRBD1 (6 bases). The CDR3 spans 14 residues. The germline CDR1 and CDR2 sequences are SEHNR and FQNEAQ (reference sequence). V was clipped by 1 base and J by 5 bases, with 11 bases between them. This CDR3 is CASSLVGAQETQYF. The CDR3 bases are TGTGCCAGCAGCTTAGTGGGGGCGCAGGAGACCCAGTACTTC.

About this clonotype itself: One junction end disagrees with the germline gene, perhaps due to a read error. The rearrangement links TRBV7-2 to TRBJ1-6; 8 nucleotides align to TRBD1. The CDR3 length is 15 residues. CDR1 is SGHTA, CDR2 FQGNSA, per germline. CDR3 residues: CASRLDRGGNSPLHF. The DNA of the CDR3 is TGTGCCAGCAGGTTAGACAGGGGTGGTAATTCACCCCTCCACTTT.

This chain uses TRBV18 with TRBJ2-1, with TRBD2 matching 11 bases. The CDR3 is made up of 14 amino acids. Per germline, CDR1 KGHSH and CDR2 LQKENI. V shed 8 bases and J 8 bases; nucleotides not matched to a gene: 8. The CDR3 loop reads CASTLGLAGYEQFF. DNA for the CDR3: TGTGCCAGCACACTAGGACTAGCGGGCTATGAGCAGTTCTTC.